The 29 T cell receptor beta chains listed next were all sequenced from one sample in a study of molecular identifiers for immune sequencing clone quantification. TCRdb analysed the PCR reads with MiXCR anew, one entry per CDR3 protein. Here the sample spans about 640,000 distinct CDR3 sequences, less than 20% being singletons. Sequenced input: naive CD8+ T cells from blood, with Jurkat cell RNA spiked in. Regarding subset: FACS-sorted CD8+CD4-CCR7+CD45RA+ naive T cells. The source of these receptors is a human donor in good health. Some libraries in this study had Jurkat cell RNA spiked in.

This clonotype was counted at least ten times. This sequence joins TRBV20-1 and TRBJ2-7; perhaps TRBD2 as D (6 bases). This CDR3 is built from 12 residues. Germline V gives CDR1 DFQATT, CDR2 SNEGSKA (reference sequence). V lost 6 bases to trimming and J lost 3 bases, with 12 bases between them. The CDR3 loop reads CSADSSGYEQYF. CDR3 sequence (DNA): TGCAGTGCAGACAGTAGCGGCTACGAGCAGTACTTC.

This clonotype was picked up many times. The chain couples TRBV20-1 to TRBJ1-1, with D tentatively TRBD1 (6 bases). The germline gives CDR1 DFQATT, CDR2 SNEGSKA (reference sequence). Trimming cost V 2 bases and J 7 bases, with 17 bases left between them. This CDR3 is 14 amino acids long. The CDR3 DNA follows: TGCAGTGCTAGAACACTCGGGACACATAGTGAAGCTTTCTTT. Its protein product is CSARTLGTHSEAFF.

The chain recombines TRBV9 with TRBJ2-1, with TRBD2 matching 7 bases. The CDR3 is 15 amino acids. CDR1 SGDLS and CDR2 YYNGEE come from the germline V gene. Trimming cost V 5 bases and J 4 bases; bases outside gene matches: 9. The CDR3 sequence: CASSFRSGLYNEQFF. CDR3 coding DNA: TGTGCCAGCAGTTTTCGTAGCGGGCTGTACAATGAGCAGTTCTTC.

On this clonotype: A junction end diverges from the germline sequence, so it may reflect a read error. J is TRBJ2-7 and V is TRBV6-5; D is perhaps TRBD2 (5 bases). Germline lookup yields CDR1 MNHEY and CDR2 SVGAGI. CDR3 length: 12 amino acids. CDR3 loop: CASGYLGGEQYF. The DNA for the CDR3 is TGTGCCAGCGGTTACTTAGGAGGCGAGCAGTACTTC.

The chain has TRBV7-2 and TRBJ2-7, with 7 bases aligning to TRBD1. CDR3 size: 15 residues. J was trimmed by 7 bases and V by 0 bases; bases with no gene match: 9. Germline values: CDR1 SGHTA, CDR2 FQGNSA. CDR3 DNA sequence: TGTGCCAGCAGCTTAGCCCCAGGGGGAGAGATAGAGCAGTACTTC. Its protein is CASSLAPGGEIEQYF.

The sample holds many counts of this clonotype. This chain joins TRBV28 and TRBJ2-3, with TRBD2 identical over 12 bases. V trimming: 8 bases; J trimming: 5 bases; junction bases outside the gene matches: 2. Per the germline V gene, CDR1 is MDHEN and CDR2 is SYDVKM. This CDR3 comprises 13 residues. The chain's CDR3 is CASGLAGIDTQYF. CDR3 nucleotides: TGTGCCAGCGGACTAGCGGGAATAGATACGCAGTATTTT.

This clonotype was recorded at least ten times. The rearrangement links TRBV7-8 to TRBJ2-1; D tentatively fits TRBD1 or TRBD2 (5 bases each). Looked up from germline, CDR1 is SGHVS and CDR2 is FQNEAQ. The CDR3 contains 15 residues. V was cut by 5 bases and J by 0 bases, with 11 bases left in between. CDR3 protein: CASSLGTSSYNEQFF. CDR3 in DNA: TGTGCCAGCAGCCTAGGGACCAGCTCCTACAATGAGCAGTTCTTC.

Regarding this clonotype: This may be a read error, as it is one base from a much larger clone. The chain links TRBV7-7 to TRBJ2-2; D perhaps matches TRBD1 (6 bases). This CDR3 contains 18 residues. Germline CDR1 and CDR2: SSHAT and FNYEAQ (reference sequence). The CDR3 DNA follows: TGTGCTAGCAGCTTAGTTCCCGGTAACAGGGCCAACATCGGGGAGCTGTTTTTT. Encoded protein: CASSLVPGNRANIGELFF.

V and J are TRBV18 and TRBJ2-2; D is unclear. The CDR3 is made up of 12 amino acids. V lost 10 bases, J lost 4 bases, and 10 bases lay in between. CDR1 and CDR2 from the germline V gene are KGHSH and LQKENI. The CDR3 DNA is TGTGCCACACGGACGGGCACCGGGGAGCTGTTTTTT. It yields the protein CATRTGTGELFF.

This clonotype was counted at least ten times. This chain connects TRBV3-1 to TRBJ2-7; D tentatively fits TRBD1 or TRBD2 (5 bases each). The ends were cut back, 8 bases at V and 0 bases at J, with 11 bases in the middle. Per germline, CDR1 LGHDT and CDR2 YNNKEL (reference sequence). The CDR3 sequence is 13 residues long. The CDR3 DNA sequence: TGTGCCAGCCGGGACCACGTCTCCTACGAGCAGTACTTC. Translation gives CASRDHVSYEQYF.

This clonotype was seen many times. This chain joins TRBV24-1 and TRBJ2-3; D is uncertain. The length of the CDR3 is 13 residues. Looked up from germline, CDR1 is KGHDR and CDR2 is SFDVKD. V lost 0 bases and J lost 5, with 5 bases in between. CDR3 coding DNA: TGTGCCACCAGTGATTTGCGAGGAGATACGCAGTATTTT. This codes for CATSDLRGDTQYF.

The sample holds many counts of this clonotype. The V call is TRBV7-9, the J call TRBJ2-2; 9 positions agree with TRBD2. The CDR3 has 17 residues. Losses at the gene ends were 7 bases for V and 7 bases for J; bases not matched to a gene: 16. Per germline, CDR1 SEHNR and CDR2 FQNEAQ (reference sequence). The CDR3: CASTLLFSGGSGGELFF. CDR3 DNA sequence: TGTGCCAGCACCCTGCTTTTTAGCGGGGGTTCGGGCGGGGAGCTGTTTTTT. The full variable domain, with the rest looked up from reference TRBV7-9 and TRBJ2-2, is DTGVSQNPRHKITKRGQNVTFRCDPISEHNRLYWYRQTLGQGPEFLTYFQNEAQLEKSRLLSDRFSAERPKGSFSTLEIQRTEQGDSAMYLCASTLLFSGGSGGELFFGEGSRLTVL.

This clonotype was detected many times. The chain has TRBV4-1 and TRBJ1-1; 8 bases map to TRBD1. With 3 bases clipped from V and 4 bases from J, the junction kept 7 bases outside the gene matches. The CDR3 consists of 15 residues. The germline V gene encodes CDR1 MGHRA and CDR2 YSYEKL. The CDR3 here is CASSQQGASGTEAFF. As DNA, the CDR3 is TGCGCCAGCAGCCAGCAGGGGGCTAGCGGCACTGAAGCTTTCTTT.

This clonotype was detected only once. This may come from a read error, since a much larger clone is one base off. This chain joins TRBV20-1 and TRBJ1-1; the match to TRBD1 covers 10 bases. Germline V lookup: CDR1 DFQATT, CDR2 SNEGSKA (reference sequence). The J segment lost 3 bases and the V segment lost 2 bases, leaving 12 bases of the junction unmatched. This CDR3 has 17 residues. In DNA form, the CDR3 reads TGCAGTGCTAGACGCCGACAGGGGGCGTTCATGGACACTGAAGCTTTCTTT. Protein product: CSARRRQGAFMDTEAFF.

Many counts were recorded for this clonotype. V usage is TRBV7-8 and J usage is TRBJ1-1; a weak D match, TRBD1 (6 bases). Trimming cost V 2 bases and J 1 base, with 17 bases left between them. The CDR3 consists of 17 residues. In germline, CDR1 is SGHVS, CDR2 FQNEAQ. The CDR3 here is CASSLISWGGKNTEAFF. In DNA form, the CDR3 reads TGTGCCAGCAGCTTAATAAGCTGGGGGGGCAAGAACACTGAAGCTTTCTTT.

The chain has TRBV11-1 and TRBJ2-1; 9 nucleotides align to TRBD2. V lost 5 bases, J lost 6 bases, and 2 bases stayed unmatched. The CDR3 is made up of 13 amino acids. Per germline, CDR1 SGHAT and CDR2 FQDESV (reference sequence). The CDR3 bases are TGTGCCAGCAGCGTGGGACTAGCCAATGAGCAGTTCTTC. It translates to CASSVGLANEQFF.

The chain recombines TRBV10-3 with TRBJ2-1; no definite D call. Germline CDR1 is ENHRY and CDR2 is SYGVKD. The length of the CDR3 is 14 residues. The V gene lost 4 bases and the J gene lost 5 bases, with 12 bases spanning the gap. CDR3 residues: CAISGVESDNEQFF. As DNA, the CDR3 is TGTGCCATCAGTGGAGTGGAGTCGGACAATGAGCAGTTCTTC.

This clonotype has a count of ten or more. This chain uses TRBV4-1 with TRBJ2-7; 7 nucleotides agree with TRBD1. Germline-derived CDR1 and CDR2 are MGHRA and YSYEKL. The CDR3 covers 17 residues. Trimming at V came to 4 bases and at J to 4 bases, leaving 16 bases not matched to a gene. The CDR3 sequence: CASSLSGRQGALYEQYF. CDR3 sequence (DNA): TGCGCCAGCAGCCTGTCGGGGCGACAGGGAGCCCTTTACGAGCAGTACTTC.

This clonotype appeared many times. The chain is built from TRBV7-3 and TRBJ1-1; D perhaps matches TRBD1 (5 bases). Germline V CDR1 and CDR2: SGHTA, FQGTGA. Deletions cut 0 bases from V and 11 bases from J, with 13 bases between. This CDR3 has 13 residues. The CDR3 DNA sequence: TGTGCCAGCAGCTTAACGTTAGGAGGGGAGGCTTTCTTT. This codes for CASSLTLGGEAFF.

Comments on this clonotype: The CDR3 end shows no conserved phenylalanine or tryptophan, and so a read error is likely. This chain links TRBV5-1 with TRBJ2-3; 8 bases agree with TRBD1. The CDR3 consists of 16 residues. CDR1 is SGHRS, CDR2 YFSETQ, per germline. V trimming: 3 bases; J trimming: 4 bases; junction bases outside the gene matches: 10. As DNA, the CDR3 is TGCGCCAGCAGCTGGGAGGCAGGGGGCTTTGCAGATACGCAGTATCTT. This codes for CASSWEAGGFADTQYL.

This clonotype was seen many times. The rearrangement joins TRBV7-9 to TRBJ2-5; D is uncertain. Germline CDR1 is SEHNR and CDR2 is FQNEAQ (reference sequence). CDR3 size: 15 residues. Trimming stripped 5 bases from V and 0 bases from J, with 13 bases between. CDR3 residues: CASSPATRYQETQYF. The CDR3 DNA follows: TGTGCCAGCAGCCCCGCGACTCGGTACCAAGAGACCCAGTACTTC.

The chain has TRBV30 and TRBJ2-2, with D uncertain. Germline-derived CDR1 and CDR2 are GTSNPN and SVGIG (reference sequence). The CDR3 spans 15 residues. V was clipped by 0 bases and J by 0 bases, with 8 bases between them. The CDR3 is CAWSVTRTNTGELFF. DNA of the CDR3: TGTGCCTGGAGTGTGACAAGGACGAACACCGGGGAGCTGTTTTTT.

The table lists this clonotype with a few counts. V and J are TRBV19 and TRBJ1-6; TRBD1 aligns across 9 bases. Trimming removed 10 bases from V and 10 bases from J; junction bases left unmatched: 5. CDR3 length: 12 amino acids. The V gene's germline CDR1 is LNHDA and CDR2 SQIVND (reference sequence). The CDR3 reads CATGQGNSPLHF. For the CDR3, the DNA is TGTGCCACAGGACAGGGGAACTCACCCCTCCACTTT. Drawing the rest from reference TRBV19 and TRBJ1-6, the complete variable domain is DGGITQSPKYLFRKEGQNVTLSCEQNLNHDAMYWYRQDPGQGLRLIYYSQIVNDFQKGDIAEGYSVSREKKESFPLTVTSAQKNPTAFYLCATGQGNSPLHFGNGTRLTVT.

This clonotype appeared a few times. J is TRBJ1-2 and V is TRBV14, with D tentatively TRBD1 (6 bases). The CDR3 consists of 13 residues. Trimming pared 4 bases from V and 7 bases from J, leaving 13 bases between. In germline, CDR1 is SGHDN, CDR2 FVKESK. CDR3 sequence (DNA): TGTGCCAGCAGCCCCGGGACAAGCGGTGGCTACACCTTC. It yields the protein CASSPGTSGGYTF.

The chain has TRBV6-2 or TRBV6-3 and TRBJ2-7, with 9 bases that match TRBD2. Trimming at V came to 2 bases and at J to 4 bases, leaving 6 bases not matched to a gene. Per germline, CDR1 MNHEY and CDR2 SVGEGT. CDR3 length equals 15 residues. The CDR3 loop is CASSYAASGTYEQYF. The CDR3 region has the DNA TGTGCCAGCAGTTACGCGGCTAGCGGGACTTACGAGCAGTACTTC.

This clonotype was detected ten times or more. The V and J genes are TRBV7-9 and TRBJ2-7, with D perhaps TRBD1 or TRBD2 (5 bases each). V lost 5 bases and J 8 bases, leaving 16 bases between the germline ends. Germline loops: CDR1 SEHNR, CDR2 FQNEAQ (reference sequence). The length of the CDR3 is 13 residues. Written as DNA, the CDR3 is TGTGCCAGCAGCCCCAGTGGGCTGGGACAGCAGTACTTC. Its protein is CASSPSGLGQQYF.

This sequence joins TRBV20-1 and TRBJ2-7, with TRBD2 identical over 9 bases. The V gene end was trimmed by 2 bases and the J gene end by 3 bases; junction bases not matched to a gene: 2. Per the germline V gene, CDR1 is DFQATT and CDR2 is SNEGSKA (reference sequence). The CDR3 runs 13 residues. The CDR3 loop reads CSARLAGDYEQYF. The CDR3 nucleotides read TGCAGTGCTAGATTAGCGGGGGACTACGAGCAGTACTTC.

This clonotype was seen many times. This chain connects TRBV7-2 to TRBJ2-1; TRBD2 aligns across 8 bases. The germline gives CDR1 SGHTA, CDR2 FQGNSA. V was pared by 3 bases and J by 7 bases, with 8 bases of the junction left unmatched. This CDR3 is built from 15 residues. The CDR3 DNA reads TGTGCCAGCAGCTTCGGACTAGCCGACCTTAATGAGCAGTTCTTC. Amino acids: CASSFGLADLNEQFF.

This clonotype was seen many times. The rearrangement joins TRBV29-1 to TRBJ2-7; a possible D gene is TRBD2 (5 bases). The ends were cut back, 7 bases at V and 0 bases at J, with 10 bases in the middle. Germline V CDR1 and CDR2: SQVTM, ANQGSEA. CDR3 length: 12 residues. CDR3 sequence: CSGRGSSYEQYF. The CDR3 DNA sequence: TGCAGCGGACGAGGGAGCTCCTACGAGCAGTACTTC.